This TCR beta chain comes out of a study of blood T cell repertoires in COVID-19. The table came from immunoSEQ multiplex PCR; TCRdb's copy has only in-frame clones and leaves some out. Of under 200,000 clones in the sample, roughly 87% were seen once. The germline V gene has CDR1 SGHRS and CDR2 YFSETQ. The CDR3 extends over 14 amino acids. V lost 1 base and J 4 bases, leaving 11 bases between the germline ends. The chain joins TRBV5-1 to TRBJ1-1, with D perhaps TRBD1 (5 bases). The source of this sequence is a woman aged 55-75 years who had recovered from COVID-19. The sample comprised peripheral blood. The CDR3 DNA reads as TGCGCCAGCAGCTTGACAGGTCAGGGCACTGAAGCTTTCTTT. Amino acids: CASSLTGQGTEAFF.